Following are 32 T cell receptor beta chains from one sample sequenced in a study of shared T cell receptors in the human thymus. Using immunoSEQ multiplex PCR, the repertoire was profiled, and TCRdb retains in-frame clones only, with some absent. The sample carries about 380,000 clones, 95% recorded once. The sample was thymocytes. Receptors were obtained from a human donor.

The rearrangement joins TRBV7-2 to TRBJ2-1; D not certain. Trimming left V 5 bases short and J 10 bases short, with 12 bases between. The germline gives CDR1 SGHTA, CDR2 FQGNSA. This CDR3 spans 12 amino acids. The CDR3 DNA follows: TGTGCCAGCAGCGTCCGACAAGAAGAGCAGTTCTTC. It yields the protein CASSVRQEEQFF.

This clone was detected once. This chain uses TRBV29-1 with TRBJ2-5; D remains ambiguous. The CDR3 has 11 residues. The germline CDR1 and CDR2 sequences are SQVTM and ANQGSEA. V lost 5 bases, J lost 3 bases, and 7 bases lay in between. DNA for the CDR3: TGCAGCGTTTCGACGGAAGAGACCCAGTACTTC. Translated, it gives CSVSTEETQYF.

The rearrangement uses TRBV27 and TRBJ2-7; D might be TRBD1 (6 bases). This CDR3 has 16 residues. CDR1 MNHEY and CDR2 SMNVEV come from the germline V gene (reference sequence). Trimming took off 0 bases at V and 3 bases at J, with 15 bases between the two ends. Here the CDR3 DNA reads TGTGCCAGCAGTTTATCCTGGGCAGGGGAAAACTACGAGCAGTACTTC. It specifies CASSLSWAGENYEQYF.

The chain is built from TRBV27 and TRBJ2-1, with 7 bases aligning to TRBD2. V dropped 4 bases and J dropped 1; count of bases not matched to a gene: 16. CDR1 is MNHEY, CDR2 SMNVEV, per germline (reference sequence). There are 19 residues in the CDR3. CDR3 DNA: TGTGCCAGCAGTTCGGGACTAAGGGGTAGACAATGGTCCTACAATGAGCAGTTCTTC. Translation gives CASSSGLRGRQWSYNEQFF.

The rearrangement joins TRBV7-3 to TRBJ2-3; D is undetermined. The ends were cut back, 5 bases at V and 0 bases at J, with 9 bases in the middle. The V gene's germline CDR1 is SGHTA and CDR2 FQGTGA. The CDR3 extends over 14 amino acids. As DNA, the CDR3 is TGTGCCAGCAGCGTTAGACGGAGCACAGATACGCAGTATTTT. This sequence encodes CASSVRRSTDTQYF.

The chain employs TRBV6-1 and TRBJ1-1; D is ambiguous. The V gene lost 5 bases and the J gene lost 0 bases, with 10 bases spanning the gap. The CDR3 runs 14 residues. Germline V gene data show CDR1 as MNHNS and CDR2 as SASEGT. Written as DNA, the CDR3 is TGTGCCAGCAGTCCTGGAGACTTGAACACTGAAGCTTTCTTT. It yields the protein CASSPGDLNTEAFF.

The rearrangement uses TRBV11-2 and TRBJ2-7; tentative D call: TRBD2 (5 bases). Germline V gene sequence: CDR1 SGHAT, CDR2 FQNNGV. This CDR3 has 13 residues. V gave up 10 bases and J gave up 6 bases, with 19 bases separating them. CDR3 nucleotides: TGTGCCACCGCCCCGGGGTCACGGGCCGAGCAGTACTTC. This translates into CATAPGSRAEQYF.

In its sample, this clone was seen once. The chain couples TRBV27 to TRBJ2-7; possibly TRBD1 or TRBD2 for D (5 bases each). The CDR3 is made up of 13 amino acids. V dropped 10 bases and J dropped 3 bases, with 16 bases sitting between them. CDR1 is MNHEY, CDR2 SMNVEV, per germline (reference sequence). This CDR3 reads CATGTDENYEQYF. In nucleotides, the CDR3 is TGTGCCACCGGGACGGACGAGAACTACGAGCAGTACTTC.

The chain is built from TRBV7-6 and TRBJ2-1; TRBD2 matches 9 bases. V was clipped by 5 bases and J by 9 bases; unmatched bases: 20. The CDR3 is 18 residues long. The germline CDR1 and CDR2 sequences are SGHVS and FNYEAQ. The chain's CDR3 is CASSPRKLREGPCGEQFF. Written as DNA, the CDR3 is TGTGCCAGCAGCCCAAGAAAGCTGCGGGAGGGCCCTTGCGGTGAGCAGTTCTTC. The full variable domain, its missing parts supplied by reference TRBV7-6 and TRBJ2-1, is GAGVSQSPRYKVTKRGQDVALRCDPISGHVSLYWYRQALGQGPEFLTYFNYEAQQDKSGLPNDRFSAERPEGSISTLTIQRTEQRDSAMYRCASSPRKLREGPCGEQFFGPGTRLTVL.

This clone came up a few times. The chain uses TRBV28 and TRBJ1-3; D gene ambiguous. The CDR3 consists of 14 residues. Germline loops: CDR1 MDHEN, CDR2 SYDVKM. V lost 2 bases to trimming and J lost 4 bases, with 9 bases between them. CDR3 nucleotide sequence: TGTGCCAGCAGTTTAGGGCAGGTGGGAAACACCATATATTTT. Its protein is CASSLGQVGNTIYF.

This rearrangement joins TRBV19 to TRBJ2-7; 10 bases agree with TRBD2. The CDR3 consists of 16 residues. The germline gives CDR1 LNHDA, CDR2 SQIVND (reference sequence). V gave up 4 bases and J gave up 1 base; unmatched junction bases: 7. The CDR3 is CASSTGLAGASYEQYF. DNA for the CDR3: TGTGCCAGTAGTACGGGCCTAGCGGGAGCGTCCTACGAGCAGTACTTC.

The chain employs TRBV6-4 and TRBJ2-1; 9 positions match TRBD2. The V gene end was trimmed by 7 bases and the J gene end by 10 bases; junction bases not matched to a gene: 20. Germline-derived CDR1 and CDR2 are MRHNA and SNTAGT. CDR3 length: 17 amino acids. CDR3 nucleotides: TGTGCCAGCAAGAAAGTAGCGGGGGCACTCGCCCGGAGAGAGCAGTTCTTC. Protein product: CASKKVAGALARREQFF.

This clone was seen only once. The chain links TRBV2 to TRBJ2-7; 7 bases agree with TRBD2. J lost 0 bases, V lost 9 bases, and 5 bases had no gene match. CDR3 size: 13 residues. Germline-derived CDR1 and CDR2 are SNHLY and FYNNEI. This CDR3 reads CARGAGSSYEQYF. The CDR3 DNA reads as TGTGCCAGGGGAGCGGGGTCCTCCTACGAGCAGTACTTC.

V gene TRBV5-6 combines with J gene TRBJ2-1; 14 bases are a match to TRBD2. The CDR3 spans 18 residues. Germline loops: CDR1 SGHDT, CDR2 YYEEEE. V lost 3 bases, J lost 7 bases, and 12 bases stayed unmatched. This CDR3 reads CASSSGTGTSGSGNEQFF. The CDR3 DNA sequence: TGTGCCAGCAGCTCGGGCACCGGGACTAGCGGGAGTGGTAATGAGCAGTTCTTC.

The chain links TRBV28 to TRBJ1-5, with TRBD1 identical over 8 bases. Trimming took 7 bases from V and 2 from J; bases not matched to a gene: 4. The CDR3 spans 14 residues. Germline V gene data show CDR1 as MDHEN and CDR2 as SYDVKM. Here the CDR3 reads CASTPDRGNQPQHF. DNA for the CDR3: TGTGCCAGCACCCCGGACAGGGGCAATCAGCCCCAGCATTTT. Full variable domain (outside the CDR3, taken from reference TRBV28 and TRBJ1-5): DVKVTQSSRYLVKRTGEKVFLECVQDMDHENMFWYRQDPGLGLRLIYFSYDVKMKEKGDIPEGYSVSREKKERFSLILESASTNQTSMYLCASTPDRGNQPQHFGDGTRLSIL.

The gene calls are TRBV4-3 and TRBJ1-1, with a weak D call TRBD1 (5 bases). Germline CDR1 and CDR2: LGHNA and YSLEER. CDR3 length: 16 residues. V was clipped by 0 bases and J by 0 bases, with 11 bases between them. The CDR3 region is CASSQEAGWMNTEAFF. In DNA, the CDR3 is TGCGCCAGCAGCCAAGAGGCAGGGTGGATGAACACTGAAGCTTTCTTT.

The chain combines TRBV19 with TRBJ1-2; D is uncertain. The CDR3 sequence is 14 residues long. V was trimmed by 4 bases and J by 4 bases, leaving 13 bases between them. In germline, CDR1 is LNHDA, CDR2 SQIVND (reference sequence). The DNA of the CDR3 is TGTGCCAGTAGTACATACGGGCCAGCCTATGGCTACACCTTC. Its protein is CASSTYGPAYGYTF.

This rearrangement joins TRBV28 to TRBJ2-5; 9 bases agree with TRBD1. The V gene end was trimmed by 7 bases and the J gene end by 4 bases; junction bases not matched to a gene: 7. Germline CDR1 reads MDHEN; CDR2 reads SYDVKM. This CDR3 spans 14 amino acids. The CDR3 loop is CASIRGQGLETQYF. CDR3 sequence (DNA): TGTGCCAGCATCAGGGGACAGGGCCTAGAGACCCAGTACTTC.

The V and J genes are TRBV27 and TRBJ2-7; 9 nucleotides match TRBD2. The germline V gene has CDR1 MNHEY and CDR2 SMNVEV (reference sequence). V shed 8 bases and J 6 bases; nucleotides not matched to a gene: 8. The CDR3 is 13 residues long. The CDR3 region is CASGTSKRGEQYF. CDR3 in DNA: TGTGCCAGCGGGACTAGCAAGAGGGGCGAGCAGTACTTC.

The chain joins TRBV6-5 to TRBJ2-1, with 8 nucleotides matching TRBD1. V trimming: 8 bases; J trimming: 3 bases; junction bases outside the gene matches: 6. This CDR3 is built from 14 residues. Germline assignment: CDR1 MNHEY and CDR2 SVGAGI. Here the CDR3 reads CASHSRGHYNEQFF. The CDR3 nucleotides are TGTGCCAGCCATTCCAGGGGGCACTACAATGAGCAGTTCTTC.

The CDR3 region has the DNA TGTGCCAGCAGCCAAGATGGCGCAGGGCGGTCTTTCGGCTATGGCTACACCTTC. Its protein product is CASSQDGAGRSFGYGYTF. The chain links TRBV4-2 to TRBJ1-2; D may be TRBD1 (5 bases). Germline V gene sequence: CDR1 LGHNA, CDR2 YNFKEQ. The length of the CDR3 is 18 residues. The germline V and J ends were trimmed by 0 bases and 4 bases, with 21 bases remaining between them.

The chain recombines TRBV5-1 with TRBJ2-1, with 9 bases identical to TRBD1. Unmatched junction bases numbered 11, after V lost 5 bases and J lost 8 bases. Germline CDR1 SGHRS, CDR2 YFSETQ. This CDR3 spans 15 amino acids. Here the CDR3 DNA reads TGCGCCAGCAGAAATGTGGACAGGGGATGGGATGAGCAGTTCTTC. Translation: CASRNVDRGWDEQFF.

The chain has TRBV19 and TRBJ1-1, with a possible D match to TRBD1 (5 bases). CDR3 size: 15 residues. Per the germline V gene, CDR1 is LNHDA and CDR2 is SQIVND (reference sequence). The ends were cut back, 3 bases at V and 5 bases at J, with 16 bases in the middle. CDR3 in DNA: TGTGCCAGTAGTATTTCGGGGGATGGTCCAACTGAAGCTTTCTTT. Its protein is CASSISGDGPTEAFF.

The rearrangement joins TRBV16 to TRBJ2-1; TRBD1 or TRBD2 may be the D gene (5 bases each). The CDR3 covers 18 residues. V lost 1 base to trimming and J lost 3 bases, with 19 bases between them. Germline CDR1 and CDR2: KGHSY and FQNENV. CDR3 protein: CASSQCDRWGFYYNEQFF. For the CDR3, the DNA is TGTGCCAGCAGCCAATGCGACAGATGGGGGTTTTACTACAATGAGCAGTTCTTC. The variable domain in full, with the rest retrieved from reference TRBV16 and TRBJ2-1, is GEEVAQTPKHLVRGEGQKAKLYCAPIKGHSYVFWYQQVLKNEFKFLISFQNENVFDETGMPKERFSAKCLPNSPCSLEIQATKLEDSAVYFCASSQCDRWGFYYNEQFFGPGTRLTVL.

The rearrangement uses TRBV19 and TRBJ2-1; D call uncertain. CDR1 is LNHDA, CDR2 SQIVND, per germline (reference sequence). Between the trimmed V and J ends, which lost 5 bases and 5 bases, there was a span of 16 bases. The CDR3 has 15 residues. CDR3 sequence (DNA): TGTGCCAGTAGTGCAGGTCCCCCTGGAGACAATGAGCAGTTCTTC. It specifies CASSAGPPGDNEQFF. Complete variable domain (other parts from reference TRBV19 and TRBJ2-1): DGGITQSPKYLFRKEGQNVTLSCEQNLNHDAMYWYRQDPGQGLRLIYYSQIVNDFQKGDIAEGYSVSREKKESFPLTVTSAQKNPTAFYLCASSAGPPGDNEQFFGPGTRLTVL.

The V and J genes are TRBV14 and TRBJ1-1; 10 bases are a match to TRBD1. Germline CDR1 reads SGHDN; CDR2 reads FVKESK. V was clipped by 2 bases and J by 5 bases; unmatched bases: 11. There are 17 residues in the CDR3. CDR3 amino acids: CASSQITGTGEGTEAFF. The CDR3 DNA reads TGTGCCAGCAGCCAAATAACCGGGACAGGGGAAGGGACTGAAGCTTTCTTT.

V gene TRBV9 combines with J gene TRBJ2-7, with TRBD2 matching over 10 bases. Germline values: CDR1 SGDLS, CDR2 YYNGEE. J was trimmed by 4 bases and V by 3 bases; bases with no gene match: 1. The CDR3 extends over 13 amino acids. The CDR3 DNA reads as TGTGCCAGCAGCGGGACTAGCGGTTACGAGCAGTACTTC. Encoded protein: CASSGTSGYEQYF.

The chain is built from TRBV6-4 and TRBJ1-1; possible D gene TRBD1, 6 bases. Trimming pared 3 bases from V and 3 bases from J, leaving 20 bases between. Germline CDR1 reads MRHNA; CDR2 reads SNTAGT. The CDR3 spans 17 residues. CDR3: CASSEMATGTLDTEAFF. The CDR3 DNA reads TGTGCCAGCAGTGAAATGGCAACTGGGACACTGGACACTGAAGCTTTCTTT.

This clone came up a few times. The gene calls are TRBV7-9 and TRBJ1-1, with D perhaps matching TRBD1 (6 bases). Germline loops: CDR1 SEHNR, CDR2 FQNEAQ (reference sequence). Trimming took 5 bases from V and 4 from J, leaving 17 bases between them. This CDR3 is 15 amino acids long. As DNA, the CDR3 is TGTGCCAGCAGCATCCTCAGGGGAAAGGGCACTGAAGCTTTCTTT. This translates into CASSILRGKGTEAFF.

This rearrangement joins TRBV20-1 to TRBJ1-1, with D hard to call. Trimming shortened V by 7 bases and J by 4 bases, and 10 bases separated the two germline ends. From germline, CDR1 is DFQATT and CDR2 SNEGSKA (reference sequence). The CDR3 loop spans 11 amino acids. The CDR3 spells CSVVPGTEAFF. The CDR3 coding sequence is TGCAGTGTTGTCCCGGGCACTGAAGCTTTCTTT.

The chain carries TRBV11-2 and TRBJ2-1; D is unclear. The germline V gene has CDR1 SGHAT and CDR2 FQNNGV. The CDR3 covers 13 residues. Trimming took 5 bases from V and 6 from J, leaving 11 bases between them. The CDR3 DNA reads as TGTGCCAGCAGCGATAAGGGAAGCAATGAGCAGTTCTTC. Translated: CASSDKGSNEQFF.

The chain links TRBV5-6 to TRBJ1-5; D not resolved. Germline CDR1 is SGHDT and CDR2 is YYEEEE. The length of the CDR3 is 14 residues. V was shortened by 4 bases and J by 2 bases, with 10 bases between the two germline ends. The chain's CDR3 is CASSRALGNQPQHF. The CDR3 DNA follows: TGTGCCAGCAGCCGGGCCCTTGGCAATCAGCCCCAGCATTTT.